This section outlines one TCR beta chain sequence together with its context. Methods used by the authors: Estimated nucleated cell counts came from reference gene primer amplification. Data came from immunoSEQ multiplex PCR; TCRdb stores just in-frame clones and leaves some out. Clonal size and the V and J genes are those of that table, whereas D and trimming came from the DNA. The sample has approximately 280,000 clones, approximately 85% seen once. Trimming took 1 base from V and 6 from J, leaving 7 bases between them. The length of the CDR3 is 13 residues. Germline lookup yields CDR1 MNHEY and CDR2 SVGAGI. These data belong to a study of blood T cell repertoires in COVID-19. Study as a whole: Italy, Spain and the United States were the sources of the convalescent and acute COVID-19 samples. From T cells, B-cell-depleted T cells, or PBMCs came the material, which was cDNA or gDNA.

The TCR was taken from a woman aged 70-85 years with acute or convalescent COVID-19. V is TRBV6-5 and J is TRBJ2-1, with a possible D match to TRBD1 (6 bases). Sequencing was performed on peripheral blood. CDR3 DNA: TGTGCCAGCAGTTACTTAGGGGGCAATGAGCAGTTCTTC. Translated: CASSYLGGNEQFF.